What follows are 13 T cell receptor beta chains derived from one specimen sequenced in a study of CD8+ T cells in alopecia areata. The sample's treatment: oral pan-JAK inhibitor, 5-10 mg twice daily. cDNA reverse transcribed from extracted RNA served as the sequencing template. Sequencing used immunoSEQ multiplex PCR; TCRdb keeps in-frame clones, though not all of them. The sample has approximately 120,000 clones; 60% to 65% are singletons. The sample was CD4+ T cells sorted from blood, taken at week 4, from a patient treated with tofacitinib. These receptors were taken from a human donor with alopecia areata.

With respect to this clone: The sample has other DNA sequences that encode this CDR3 too. V is TRBV5-4 and J is TRBJ1-2, with D hard to call. CDR1 and CDR2 (germline): SGHNT, YYREEE (reference sequence). V shed 3 bases and J shed 4 bases, with 7 bases lying between them. The CDR3 runs 12 residues. Written as DNA, the CDR3 is TGTGCCAGCAGCTCCCCGCTCTATGGCTACACCTTC. It translates to CASSSPLYGYTF.

This clone was counted between two and nine times. This sequence joins TRBV7-9 and TRBJ2-3, with 7 bases identical to TRBD1. The germline gives CDR1 SEHNR, CDR2 FQNEAQ (reference sequence). The CDR3 totals 15 residues. V shed 5 bases and J 2 bases; nucleotides not matched to a gene: 7. The CDR3 DNA sequence: TGTGCCAGCAGCGCAAGACAGGGAAACACAGATACGCAGTATTTT. It specifies CASSARQGNTDTQYF.

The chain uses TRBV4-1 and TRBJ2-7; 8 bases agree with TRBD2. Germline-derived CDR1 and CDR2 are MGHRA and YSYEKL. The CDR3 extends over 15 amino acids. After removal of 4 bases from V and 2 bases from J, the junction contained 7 bases not matched to a gene. The CDR3 region is CASSLASGSTYEQYF. DNA of the CDR3: TGCGCCAGCAGCCTAGCTAGCGGGTCGACCTACGAGCAGTACTTC.

CDR3 protein: CASSLVGTSGPRGEQYF. The DNA of the CDR3 is TGTGCCAGCAGCTTAGTAGGGACTAGCGGCCCTCGGGGTGAGCAGTACTTC. The chain combines TRBV7-2 with TRBJ2-5; 11 nucleotides align to TRBD2. Germline CDR1 and CDR2: SGHTA and FQGNSA. Trimming removed 1 base from V and 11 bases from J; junction bases left unmatched: 15. CDR3 length: 17 amino acids.

This rearrangement joins TRBV10-3 to TRBJ2-3; 14 nucleotides align to TRBD2. Germline CDR1 reads ENHRY; CDR2 reads SYGVKD. J lost 9 bases, V lost 10 bases, and 9 bases had no gene match. This CDR3 region has 14 residues. CDR3 nucleotides: TGTGCCACCGGACTAGCGGGGGGCCAAGGGACGCAGTATTTT. As protein: CATGLAGGQGTQYF.

This chain connects TRBV5-6 to TRBJ2-7, with 7 positions matching TRBD2. The CDR3 covers 15 residues. Germline-derived CDR1 and CDR2 are SGHDT and YYEEEE. J gave up 6 bases and V 1 base, and 10 bases lay outside the gene matches. CDR3 sequence: CASSLFSRERVEQYF. In DNA, the CDR3 is TGTGCCAGCAGCTTGTTCTCGCGGGAGAGGGTCGAGCAGTACTTC. The entire variable domain, with the rest obtained from reference TRBV5-6 and TRBJ2-7, is as follows: DAGVTQSPTHLIKTRGQQVTLRCSPKSGHDTVSWYQQALGQGPQFIFQYYEEEERQRGNFPDRFSGHQFPNYSSELNVNALLLGDSALYLCASSLFSRERVEQYFGPGTRLTVT.

V is TRBV2 and J is TRBJ2-1; unclear D gene. Germline V lookup: CDR1 SNHLY, CDR2 FYNNEI. This CDR3 has 10 residues. The V end lost 4 bases, the J end lost 10 bases, and 5 bases lay between the germline ends. As DNA, the CDR3 is TGTGCCAGCAGTGGGCGGGAGCAGTTCTTC. Protein sequence: CASSGREQFF.

V usage is TRBV19 and J usage is TRBJ1-1; TRBD1 might be the D (5 bases). The CDR3 contains 14 residues. CDR1 and CDR2 (germline): LNHDA, SQIVND (reference sequence). Trimming removed 2 bases at V and 4 bases at J, with 11 bases between. The CDR3 sequence is CASSIRGLATEAFF. The CDR3 coding sequence is TGTGCCAGTAGTATAAGGGGCTTGGCCACTGAAGCTTTCTTT.

This clone appeared a few times. V gene TRBV10-3 combines with J gene TRBJ1-2; D possibly corresponds to TRBD1 (5 bases). V was trimmed by 6 bases and J by 4 bases, leaving 9 bases between them. Germline assignment: CDR1 ENHRY and CDR2 SYGVKD. This CDR3 has 12 amino acids. The DNA of the CDR3 is TGTGCCATCAGCGAGGGACGCTATGGCTACACCTTC. The encoded protein is CAISEGRYGYTF.

The V call is TRBV29-1, the J call TRBJ2-7, with D perhaps TRBD1 (5 bases). V was shortened by 7 bases and J by 5 bases, with 15 bases between the two germline ends. This CDR3 contains 12 residues. Germline V gives CDR1 SQVTM, CDR2 ANQGSEA. CDR3 protein: CSALPGRDEQYF. CDR3 in DNA: TGCAGCGCTTTGCCAGGGCGCGACGAGCAGTACTTC.

The chain links TRBV5-1 to TRBJ1-2, with D possibly matching TRBD1 (6 bases). Germline V gene data show CDR1 as SGHRS and CDR2 as YFSETQ. With 0 bases removed from V and 9 bases from J, the gap between germline ends came to 15 bases. The CDR3 is 14 residues long. The CDR3 loop reads CASSLANREHRYTF. The CDR3 region has the DNA TGCGCCAGCAGCTTGGCCAACAGGGAGCATCGCTACACCTTC.

This clone was counted only a few times. The CDR3 DNA follows: TGCAGCGTACGGGACAGGGGAATGGTCTCTGGCTACACCTTC. Translation gives CSVRDRGMVSGYTF. The chain is built from TRBV29-1 and TRBJ1-2, with 10 bases fitting TRBD1. Looked up from germline, CDR1 is SQVTM and CDR2 is ANQGSEA. This CDR3 is 14 amino acids long. V lost 6 bases, J lost 7 bases, and 11 bases stayed unmatched.

The chain recombines TRBV28 with TRBJ2-3; perhaps TRBD1 as D (6 bases). V lost 5 bases and J lost 5, with 8 bases in between. Germline loops: CDR1 MDHEN, CDR2 SYDVKM. The CDR3 covers 12 residues. CDR3 DNA: TGTGCCAGCAGTCTAGGGGGAGATACGCAGTATTTT. Protein product: CASSLGGDTQYF.